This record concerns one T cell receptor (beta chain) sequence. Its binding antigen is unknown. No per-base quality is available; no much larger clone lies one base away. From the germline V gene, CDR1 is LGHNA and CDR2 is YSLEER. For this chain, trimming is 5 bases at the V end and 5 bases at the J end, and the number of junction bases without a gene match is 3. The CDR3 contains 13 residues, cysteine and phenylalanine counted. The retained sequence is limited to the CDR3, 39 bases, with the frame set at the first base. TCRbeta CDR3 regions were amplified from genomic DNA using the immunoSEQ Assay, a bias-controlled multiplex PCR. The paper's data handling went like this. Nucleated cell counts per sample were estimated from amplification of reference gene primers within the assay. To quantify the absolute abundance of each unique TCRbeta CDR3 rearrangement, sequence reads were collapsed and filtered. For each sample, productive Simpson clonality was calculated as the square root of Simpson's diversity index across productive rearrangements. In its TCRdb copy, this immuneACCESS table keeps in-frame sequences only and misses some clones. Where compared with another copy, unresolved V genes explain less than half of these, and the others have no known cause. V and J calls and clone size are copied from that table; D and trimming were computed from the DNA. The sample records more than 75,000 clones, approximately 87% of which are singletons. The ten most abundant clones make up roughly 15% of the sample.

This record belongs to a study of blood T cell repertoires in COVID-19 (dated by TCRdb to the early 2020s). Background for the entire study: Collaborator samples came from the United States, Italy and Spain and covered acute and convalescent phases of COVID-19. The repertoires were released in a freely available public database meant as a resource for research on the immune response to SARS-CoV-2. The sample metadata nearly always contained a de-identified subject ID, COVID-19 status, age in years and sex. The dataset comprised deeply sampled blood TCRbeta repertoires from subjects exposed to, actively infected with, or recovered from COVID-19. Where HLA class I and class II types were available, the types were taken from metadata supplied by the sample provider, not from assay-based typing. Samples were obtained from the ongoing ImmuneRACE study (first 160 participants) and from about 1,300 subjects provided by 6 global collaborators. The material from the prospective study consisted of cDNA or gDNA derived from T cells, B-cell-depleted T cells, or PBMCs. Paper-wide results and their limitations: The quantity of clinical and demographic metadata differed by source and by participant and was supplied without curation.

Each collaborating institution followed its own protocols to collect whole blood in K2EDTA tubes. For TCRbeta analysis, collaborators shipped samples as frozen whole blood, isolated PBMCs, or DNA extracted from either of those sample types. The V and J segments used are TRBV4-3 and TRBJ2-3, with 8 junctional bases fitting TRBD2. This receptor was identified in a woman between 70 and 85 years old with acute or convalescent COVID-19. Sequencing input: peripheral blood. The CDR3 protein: CASSILAGDTQYF. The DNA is TGCGCCAGCAGCATCCTAGCGGGAGATACGCAGTATTTT.